Below are 28 T cell receptor beta chains sequenced from a single sample in a study of T cells in women clearing cervical HPV infection. Using immunoSEQ multiplex PCR, the repertoire was profiled, and TCRdb retains in-frame clones only, with some absent. Reported are approximately 35,000 clones; the ten largest clones contain 7.8%. The sample consisted of blood buffy coat. These receptors all stem from a woman between 18 and 69 years old with a cervical HPV16 infection that either progressed to CIN3+ or cleared (not recorded which).

CDR3 residues: CASSIRTSGSTDTQYF. Incomplete CDR3 DNA: TGTGCCAGTAGTATCCGGACTAGCGGCAGCACAGATACG. This chain connects TRBV19 to TRBJ2-3; 10 bases are a match to TRBD2. From the germline J gene comes the end of the CDR3, since the read stops 3 residues before it. Trimming removed 3 bases from V and 0 bases from J; junction bases left unmatched: 3. The CDR3 loop spans 16 amino acids. Germline-derived CDR1 and CDR2 are LNHDA and SQIVND (reference sequence).

Worth noting for this clone: The sequence runs out 3 residues before the end of the CDR3; the remainder is reconstructed from the germline J gene. The chain joins TRBV19 to TRBJ2-1, with 9 bases aligning to TRBD1. CDR1 is LNHDA, CDR2 SQIVND, per germline (reference sequence). The V gene end was trimmed by 5 bases and the J gene end by 4 bases; junction bases not matched to a gene: 0. CDR3 size: 13 residues. CDR3 DNA, as far as it was read: TGTGCCAGTAGTGGGACAGGGTACAATGAG. This gives the protein CASSGTGYNE. The whole CDR3 region reads CASSGTGYNEQFF.

A word on this clone: The observed sequence ends 3 residues before the CDR3 terminus, with the missing tail filled in from the germline J gene. The rearrangement links TRBV4-1 to TRBJ1-5; TRBD1 aligns across 9 bases. Germline values: CDR1 MGHRA, CDR2 YSYEKL. The CDR3 sequence is 16 residues long. J lost 1 base, V lost 3 bases, and 4 bases had no gene match. This CDR3 is CASSHLDRGSNQPQHF. The CDR3 bases that were read are TGCGCCAGCAGCCACTTGGACAGGGGAAGCAATCAGCCC.

Notes on this clone: Sequencing ends 3 residues short of the CDR3 end; the germline J gene provides the rest. This chain joins TRBV5-5 and TRBJ2-3, with D hard to call. The CDR3 runs to 13 residues. CDR1 is SGHKS and CDR2 is YYEKEE in the germline V gene (reference sequence). V dropped 0 bases and J dropped 3 bases, with 5 bases sitting between them. The sequenced part of the CDR3 DNA is TGTGCCAGCAGCTTGGGAGCGACAGATACG. Residues: CASSLGATDT. The whole CDR3 sequence is CASSLGATDTQYF. Combining the CDR3 with reference TRBV5-5 and TRBJ2-3 gives the whole variable domain DAGVTQSPTHLIKTRGQQVTLRCSPISGHKSVSWYQQVLGQGPQFIFQYYEKEERGRGNFPDRFSARQFPNYSSELNVNALLLGDSALYLCASSLGATDTQYFGPGTRLTVL.

Details on this clone: With the read ending 3 residues before the CDR3 end, the germline J gene is used to fill in that end. The genes are TRBV29-1 and TRBJ2-4; 7 positions agree with TRBD1. The CDR3 sequence is 11 residues long. Germline loops: CDR1 SQVTM, CDR2 ANQGSEA. With 8 bases clipped from V and 6 bases from J, the junction kept 4 bases outside the gene matches. CDR3 bases read: TGCAGCTTCAACAGGGGAAACATT. Protein: CSFNRGNI. The whole CDR3 region reads CSFNRGNIQYF.

Turning to this clone: Coverage ceases 3 residues before the CDR3 finishes, and the germline J gene fills in the end. The V and J genes are TRBV20-1 and TRBJ2-3, with a tentative D call TRBD1 (5 bases). The CDR3 has 14 residues. The V gene's germline CDR1 is DFQATT and CDR2 SNEGSKA (reference sequence). Trimming removed 3 bases at V and 1 base at J, with 11 bases between. The CDR3 is CSARAGSGTDTQYF. The covered CDR3 bases are TGCAGTGCTAGGGCAGGGTCGGGCACAGATACG.

Details on this clone: The CDR3 is cut off 3 residues early in the read; its end comes from the germline J gene. This chain joins TRBV2 and TRBJ2-7; perhaps TRBD2 as D (5 bases). Germline loops: CDR1 SNHLY, CDR2 FYNNEI. With 10 bases removed from V and 5 bases from J, the gap between germline ends came to 18 bases. The CDR3 spans 13 residues. CDR3 DNA, as far as it was read: TGTGCCACCTCTAGCATTGTCATAAACGAG. As protein: CATSSIVINE. The whole CDR3 sequence reads CATSSIVINEQYF.

As to this clone: The read stops 3 residues short of the end of the CDR3; the missing end is completed from the germline J gene. The V gene is TRBV5-1, the J gene TRBJ2-2; the D gene is possibly TRBD2 (7 bases). Germline values: CDR1 SGHRS, CDR2 YFSETQ. The length of the CDR3 is 17 residues. Trimming cost V 3 bases and J 6 bases, with 21 bases left between them. Partial CDR3 DNA: TGCGCCAGCAGCTCGGAAACGGGGGGCGGTATAGCCGGGGAG. Translating it yields CASSSETGGGIAGE. The whole CDR3 protein reads CASSSETGGGIAGELFF.

About this clone: The read gets to within 3 residues of the CDR3 end, and the germline J gene fills in the rest. V and J are TRBV28 and TRBJ1-4; D not certain. Between the trimmed V and J ends, which lost 3 bases and 0 bases, there was a span of 5 bases. CDR3 length equals 14 residues. Germline assignment: CDR1 MDHEN and CDR2 SYDVKM. CDR3: CASSFVSTNEKLFF. The CDR3 bases that were read are TGTGCCAGCAGTTTTGTCTCAACTAATGAAAAA.

Comment on this clone: The read finishes 3 residues shy of the CDR3 end, and the germline J gene is used to complete it. V usage is TRBV19 and J usage is TRBJ2-7, with a weak D call TRBD1 (6 bases). The germline V gene has CDR1 LNHDA and CDR2 SQIVND (reference sequence). The V and J ends lost 8 bases and 0 bases respectively, with 11 bases between them. CDR3 length equals 13 residues. CDR3 DNA, as far as it was read: TGTGCCAGTGGACCGACAGGCTCCTACGAG. Its translation is CASGPTGSYE. The full CDR3 sequence reads CASGPTGSYEQYF.

Note on this clone: The read ends 3 residues before the CDR3 terminus; that terminus is restored from the germline J gene. The chain recombines TRBV14 with TRBJ2-7, with 9 bases fitting TRBD1. This CDR3 comprises 17 residues. J lost 5 bases, V lost 4 bases, and 15 bases had no gene match. From germline, CDR1 is SGHDN and CDR2 FVKESK. Partial CDR3 DNA: TGTGCCAGCAGCCGGATGACGCGGGGACAGGGTATCGACGAG. Protein: CASSRMTRGQGIDE. In full, the CDR3 is CASSRMTRGQGIDEQYF. Filled out from reference TRBV14 and TRBJ2-7, the complete variable domain reads EAGVTQFPSHSVIEKGQTVTLRCDPISGHDNLYWYRRVMGKEIKFLLHFVKESKQDESGMPNNRFLAERTGGTYSTLKVQPAELEDSGVYFCASSRMTRGQGIDEQYFGPGTRLTVT.

Incomplete CDR3 DNA: TGCAGTGCTAGTGAGGGGACTAGCGGTTACAATGAG. Its translation is CSASEGTSGYNE. The CDR3 in full is CSASEGTSGYNEQFF. V gene TRBV20-1 combines with J gene TRBJ2-1, with TRBD2 identical over 11 bases. The read falls 3 residues short of the CDR3 end, and the missing part is taken from the germline J gene. The junction had 5 bases not matched to a gene; V was cut back by 3 bases and J by 4 bases. CDR1 and CDR2 from the germline V gene are DFQATT and SNEGSKA (reference sequence). This CDR3 is 15 amino acids long.

As regards this clone: The observed sequence ends 3 residues before the CDR3 terminus, with the missing tail filled in from the germline J gene. The gene calls are TRBV2 and TRBJ2-7; D gene uncertain. The germline CDR1 and CDR2 sequences are SNHLY and FYNNEI. Trimming left V 8 bases short and J 5 bases short, with 7 bases between. The CDR3 length is 10 residues. The CDR3 spells CASRRDEQYF. Partial CDR3 DNA: TGTGCCAGCCGAAGGGACGAG.

Note on this clone: The CDR3 end falls 3 residues outside the read, so it is completed with the germline J gene. This chain connects TRBV7-9 to TRBJ2-1, with D possibly TRBD2 on 6 matching bases. Germline V gene sequence: CDR1 SEHNR, CDR2 FQNEAQ (reference sequence). The CDR3 extends over 13 amino acids. Between the trimmed V and J ends, which lost 8 bases and 0 bases, there was a span of 8 bases. The CDR3 spells CASRGSSYNEQFF. Partial CDR3 DNA: TGTGCCAGCCGGGGGAGCTCCTACAATGAG.

On this clone itself: The missing CDR3 end, 3 residues past where the read stops, is filled in from the germline J gene. This chain connects TRBV2 to TRBJ2-3; weak D call: TRBD2 (5 bases). Germline CDR1 and CDR2: SNHLY and FYNNEI. The V end was cut by 2 bases, the J end by 2 bases, with 14 bases between. CDR3 size: 16 residues. Partial CDR3 DNA: TGTGCCAGCAGTGAACGCCGCGGGTCCCTCACAGATACG. Its translation: CASSERRGSLTDT. The CDR3, in full, reads CASSERRGSLTDTQYF.

Comment on this clone: The missing CDR3 end, 3 residues past where the read stops, is filled in from the germline J gene. The rearrangement links TRBV6-7 to TRBJ1-1; TRBD1 might be the D (5 bases). TRBV6-7 has ORF status, its function being uncertain. The CDR3 is made up of 16 amino acids. CDR3 residues: CASSYLHFGAVTKAFF. The sequenced CDR3 bases are TGTGCCAGCAGTTACCTCCATTTTGGGGCAGTTACCAAA.

As concerns this clone: Read data end 3 residues before the CDR3 end; the end is taken from the germline J gene. V is TRBV11-1 and J is TRBJ2-1; 8 bases are a match to TRBD2. The V gene's germline CDR1 is SGHAT and CDR2 FQDESV (reference sequence). V was pared by 4 bases and J by 7 bases, with 6 bases of the junction left unmatched. The CDR3 spans 14 residues. The CDR3 bases that were read are TGTGCCAGCAGCTACTTACGGGAGGGGAATGAG. Protein product: CASSYLREGNE. The full CDR3 protein is CASSYLREGNEQFF.

CDR3 sequence: CSATGLAGVDGELFF. The covered CDR3 bases are TGCAGTGCTACGGGACTAGCGGGAGTGGACGGGGAG. This chain uses TRBV20-1 with TRBJ2-2, with 14 positions matching TRBD2. The sequence runs out 3 residues before the end of the CDR3; the remainder is reconstructed from the germline J gene. Germline V gives CDR1 DFQATT, CDR2 SNEGSKA (reference sequence). The junction had 5 bases not matched to a gene; V was cut back by 4 bases and J by 7 bases. This CDR3 is 15 amino acids long.

To note about this clone: Read data end 3 residues before the CDR3 end; the end is taken from the germline J gene. The chain recombines TRBV7-2 with TRBJ2-7; TRBD2 aligns across 9 bases. Germline CDR1 and CDR2: SGHTA and FQGNSA. The CDR3 contains 14 residues. J lost 6 bases, V lost 1 base, and 4 bases had no gene match. The covered CDR3 bases are TGTGCCAGCAGCTTAGGGGGACTAGCTGGCGAG. Amino acid sequence: CASSLGGLAGE. The complete CDR3 reads CASSLGGLAGEQYF.

As to this clone: Read sequence stops 3 residues before the CDR3 end, and the germline J gene provides the missing end. This rearrangement joins TRBV19 to TRBJ2-7; 12 bases are shared with TRBD2. With 5 bases clipped from V and 5 bases from J, the junction kept 4 bases outside the gene matches. Germline V lookup: CDR1 LNHDA, CDR2 SQIVND (reference sequence). The CDR3 is 14 residues long. CDR3 loop: CASSPRLAGDEQYF. CDR3 DNA, as far as it was read: TGTGCCAGTAGTCCAAGACTAGCGGGAGACGAG.

Incomplete CDR3 DNA: TGCAGTGCTAGTCGGACAGGGGGCACTGAA. Its protein is CSASRTGGTE. The whole CDR3 sequence reads CSASRTGGTEAFF. The J gene is TRBJ1-1, the V gene TRBV20-1, with TRBD1 matching over 10 bases. The sequenced fragment ends 3 residues before the CDR3 boundary, so the rest is inferred from the germline J gene. V lost 3 bases and J lost 4; bases outside the gene matches: 2. This CDR3 region has 13 residues. The germline gives CDR1 DFQATT, CDR2 SNEGSKA (reference sequence).

On this clone: Read coverage stops 3 residues before the CDR3 terminus; the germline J gene supplies the remainder. V usage is TRBV30 and J usage is TRBJ1-2; 7 bases are a match to TRBD1. Germline assignment: CDR1 GTSNPN and CDR2 SVGIG (reference sequence). CDR3 size: 15 residues. The CDR3 DNA, read in part, is TGTGCCTGGAGTCCCACAGGGGCGAAAACCTACGAC. It specifies CAWSPTGAKTYD. The CDR3 reads in full as CAWSPTGAKTYDYTF.

Notes on this clone: The read comes to an end 3 residues before the CDR3 does, leaving the germline J gene to fill in the end. This chain connects TRBV7-8 to TRBJ2-7; D could derive from TRBD1 or TRBD2 (5 bases each). This CDR3 is 15 amino acids long. V was pared by 2 bases and J by 6 bases, with 17 bases between. Per germline, CDR1 SGHVS and CDR2 FQNEAQ. The CDR3 sequence: CASSLRGGTRGEQYF. CDR3 DNA (partial): TGTGCCAGCAGCTTACGTGGCGGTACGAGGGGCGAG.

By frequency, this clone registers medium-sized (0.01 to 0.1%). The CDR3 end lies 3 residues beyond the end of the read and is filled in from the germline J gene. V is TRBV29-1 and J is TRBJ2-7; tentative D call: TRBD2 (6 bases). The CDR3 sequence is 12 residues long. The germline V and J ends were trimmed by 7 bases and 3 bases, with 13 bases remaining between them. The germline gives CDR1 SQVTM, CDR2 ANQGSEA. The CDR3 spells CSGGETGYEQYF. The part of the CDR3 DNA that was read is TGCAGCGGGGGGGAAACAGGCTACGAG.

A remark on this clone: Coverage ceases 3 residues before the CDR3 finishes, and the germline J gene fills in the end. The chain recombines TRBV19 with TRBJ2-2; a possible D gene is TRBD1 (5 bases). V was shortened by 7 bases and J by 3 bases, with 6 bases between the two germline ends. The CDR3 has 12 amino acids. Germline-derived CDR1 and CDR2 are LNHDA and SQIVND (reference sequence). The sequenced CDR3 bases are TGTGCCAGTAAAGGGGACACCGGGGAG. This encodes CASKGDTGE. The full CDR3 protein is CASKGDTGELFF. The full variable domain, its missing parts supplied by reference TRBV19 and TRBJ2-2, is DGGITQSPKYLFRKEGQNVTLSCEQNLNHDAMYWYRQDPGQGLRLIYYSQIVNDFQKGDIAEGYSVSREKKESFPLTVTSAQKNPTAFYLCASKGDTGELFFGEGSRLTVL.

About this clone: Sequencing ends 3 residues short of the CDR3 end; the germline J gene provides the rest. V and J are TRBV20-1 and TRBJ2-3; 10 nucleotides align to TRBD2. The CDR3 is 17 residues long. Germline V gene sequence: CDR1 DFQATT, CDR2 SNEGSKA (reference sequence). V gave up 5 bases and J gave up 4 bases; unmatched junction bases: 15. Incomplete CDR3 DNA: TGCAGTGCTCACAAGAATACAGCGGGAGGGCGCTCAGATACG. Its protein is CSAHKNTAGGRSDT. The CDR3 as a whole reads CSAHKNTAGGRSDTQYF.

On this clone itself: From the germline J gene comes the end of the CDR3, since the read stops 3 residues before it. This chain connects TRBV11-1 to TRBJ1-2; 11 bases map to TRBD1. This CDR3 spans 14 amino acids. Germline V gene sequence: CDR1 SGHAT, CDR2 FQDESV (reference sequence). Partial CDR3 DNA: TGTGCCAGCAGCCCGGGACAGGGGGTGAGCGGC. As protein: CASSPGQGVSG. The complete CDR3 protein is CASSPGQGVSGYTF.

As regards this clone: The CDR3 is cut off 3 residues early in the read; its end comes from the germline J gene. The V and J genes are TRBV18 and TRBJ1-2; 10 positions agree with TRBD1. The germline gives CDR1 KGHSH, CDR2 LQKENI. There are 15 residues in the CDR3. The CDR3 bases that were read are TGTGCCAGCTCACCGCCGGGACAGGGGATCCTGCAC. As protein: CASSPPGQGILH. The whole CDR3 region reads CASSPPGQGILHYTF.